These 8 T cell receptor beta chains share one sample of origin, sequenced in a study of Ad26.COV2.S vaccination and SARS-CoV-2 variants. The table came from immunoSEQ multiplex PCR; TCRdb's copy has only in-frame clones and leaves some out. The profile covers 350,000 to 600,000 clones, with about 88% appearing a single time and approximately 1.7% taken by the ten largest. As for treatment: roughly 20 received Ad26.COV2.S at low or high dose, single or two shots; roughly five received placebo; per-sample allocation not given. Each sample was drawn 63 days after the first injection (of vaccine or placebo). Material: peripheral blood, obtained in a trial of Ad26.COV2.S vaccine versus placebo. Receptors originate from a person aged 18-60 years who received the Ad26.COV2.S COVID-19 vaccine or a placebo.

The chain uses TRBV9 and TRBJ1-2; D is unresolved. CDR1 is SGDLS, CDR2 YYNGEE, per germline. The CDR3 spans 15 residues. The V and J ends lost 0 bases and 3 bases respectively, with 12 bases between them. The CDR3 DNA is TGTGCCAGCAGCGTAGGGGCACCTCCTGACTATGGCTACACCTTC. Protein product: CASSVGAPPDYGYTF.

This clone was detected once. The chain carries TRBV19 and TRBJ2-7; no reliable D call. The CDR3 loop spans 14 amino acids. Per the germline V gene, CDR1 is LNHDA and CDR2 is SQIVND (reference sequence). Between the trimmed V and J ends, which lost 4 bases and 3 bases, there was a span of 13 bases. CDR3 sequence reads: CASSTPGLNYEQYF. The DNA of the CDR3 is TGTGCCAGTAGTACCCCCGGGCTCAACTACGAGCAGTACTTC.

The chain recombines TRBV12-3 or TRBV12-4 with TRBJ1-1; possibly TRBD1 for D (5 bases). V gave up 8 bases and J gave up 0 bases, with 7 bases separating them. The CDR3 contains 12 residues. CDR3 DNA: TGTGCCAGCCGAGGGGTGAACACTGAAGCTTTCTTT. This encodes CASRGVNTEAFF.

V and J are TRBV3-1 (or the pseudogene TRBV3-2) and TRBJ2-3; no reliable D call. This CDR3 spans 14 amino acids. CDR1 and CDR2 (germline): LGHDT, YNNKEL (reference sequence). V was trimmed by 3 bases and J by 9 bases, leaving 16 bases between them. The CDR3 coding sequence is TGTGCCAGCAGCCATTTCCTCGCGGTAACGACGCAGTATTTT. The encoded protein is CASSHFLAVTTQYF.

The rearrangement uses TRBV7-2 and TRBJ1-6; no clear D gene. The CDR3 consists of 13 residues. Germline V CDR1 and CDR2: SGHTA, FQGNSA. Trimming pared 3 bases from V and 4 bases from J, leaving 4 bases between. The CDR3, as DNA: TGTGCCAGCAGCTTGCAGTATAATTCACCCCTCCACTTT. It translates to CASSLQYNSPLHF.

The chain links TRBV24-1 to TRBJ1-2, with unresolved D. Germline V gene lookup returns CDR1 KGHDR and CDR2 SFDVKD. The V end lost 4 bases, the J end lost 3 bases, and 11 bases lay between the germline ends. The CDR3 has 14 amino acids. CDR3 sequence (DNA): TGTGCCACCAGTGAACCTGGGAGGGACTATGGCTACACCTTC. This encodes CATSEPGRDYGYTF.

The genes are TRBV7-9 and TRBJ1-1; D is unresolved. The CDR3 sequence is 14 residues long. Germline lookup yields CDR1 SEHNR and CDR2 FQNEAQ (reference sequence). V was trimmed by 2 bases and J by 6 bases, leaving 13 bases between them. The DNA for the CDR3 is TGTGCCAGCAGCTTAACGGGGAAGGCCCCTGAAGCTTTCTTT. This encodes CASSLTGKAPEAFF.

The genes are TRBV19 and TRBJ1-5; D possibly corresponds to TRBD1 (6 bases). This CDR3 spans 16 amino acids. Looked up from germline, CDR1 is LNHDA and CDR2 is SQIVND (reference sequence). Trimming cost V 5 bases and J 4 bases, with 18 bases left between them. CDR3 sequence (DNA): TGTGCCAGTAGTCCAGCCCCCCAGGGGCGAAATCAGCCCCAGCATTTT. This translates into CASSPAPQGRNQPQHF.